A selection of T cell receptor beta chains follows, all from one sample in a study of cytomegalovirus exposure and HLA in healthy donors. Method: immunoSEQ multiplex PCR; TCRdb's copy keeps in-frame clones and lacks some. Here the sample table reports about 130,000 clones. Sequences were obtained from PBMCs. The receptors derive from a woman aged 55 to 70 in good health and CMV-seronegative. Both conserved end residues are part of each CDR3. D genes are given only for firm matches.

j_call v_call d_call cdr3_nt cdr3_aa
TRBJ1-5 TRBV30 TRBD1 TGTGCCTGGGACAGGGGACGTCGTCAGCCCCAGCATTTT CAWDRGRRQPQHF
TRBJ2-5 TRBV19 TRBD2 TGTGCCAGTGCAGACGGCGGGGGGGGCCAAGAGACCCAGTACTTC CASADGGGGQETQYF
TRBJ1-1 TRBV4-1 - TGCGCCAGCAGCCGGGGGGGGACTGAAGCTTTCTTT CASSRGGTEAFF
TRBJ2-7 TRBV5-1 TRBD2 TGCGCCAGCAGCTTGAGTCTAGCGGGGGCCTCCTACGAGCAGTACTTC CASSLSLAGASYEQYF
TRBJ2-1 TRBV7-2 TRBD1 TGTGCCAGCAGTACATTCTTGGGACAGGGGTACAATGAGCAGTTCTTC CASSTFLGQGYNEQFF
TRBJ2-1 TRBV5-4 - TGTGCCAGCAGCCTCGAGACTACCTACAATGAGCAGTTCTTC CASSLETTYNEQFF
TRBJ1-6 TRBV28 - TGTGCCAGCATTACCGCCGGGACTCGAAATTCACCCCTCCACTTT CASITAGTRNSPLHF
TRBJ2-5 TRBV5-4 TRBD2 TGTGCCAGCAGCGAAGGTGCGACTAGCGGGGGAGGGGAGACCCAGTACTTC CASSEGATSGGGETQYF
TRBJ2-6 TRBV9 - TGTGCCAGCAGCGTCGGGTCTGGGGCCAACGTCCTGACTTTC CASSVGSGANVLTF
TRBJ1-1 TRBV7-9 - TGTGCCAGCAGGCCTCCCAGGGGCCTGAACACTGAAGCTTTCTTT CASRPPRGLNTEAFF
TRBJ1-1 TRBV5-4 - TGTGCCAGCAGCTTGGCCGGGAGTTATGGCGCTTTCTTT CASSLAGSYGAFF
TRBJ2-7 TRBV15 TRBD2 TGTGCCACCAGCAGAGATCCGGGGGGGATCTACGAGCAGTACTTC CATSRDPGGIYEQYF
TRBJ2-7 TRBV5-1 - TGCGCCAGCAGAGACCAGGTCCCGGGGGAGCAGTACTTC CASRDQVPGEQYF
TRBJ2-5 TRBV5-1 TRBD2 TGCGCCAGCAGCTCCTCCACTAGCGCGGAGACCCAGTACTTC CASSSSTSAETQYF
TRBJ1-1 TRBV10-3 TRBD1 TGTGCCATTTCGCCCACCCTTGGGGACAGGTCTACTGAAGCTTTCTTT CAISPTLGDRSTEAFF
TRBJ2-2 TRBV15 - TGTGCCACCAGCAGAGATCATCTAGGCCCCACCGGGGAGCTGTTTTTT CATSRDHLGPTGELFF
TRBJ2-5 TRBV7-9 - TGTGCCAGCAGCCGGGACTTAGGGACCCAGTACTTC CASSRDLGTQYF
TRBJ1-2 TRBV9 - TGTGCCAGCGCCGCGGGGTATGGCTACACCTTC CASAAGYGYTF
TRBJ1-2 TRBV28 TRBD1 TGTGCCAGCAGTTTAAAGGACAGGAGAAACTATGGCTACACCTTC CASSLKDRRNYGYTF
TRBJ2-1 TRBV2 TRBD1 TGTGCCAGCACTCCGGGACAGCTCTACAATGAGCAGTTCTTC CASTPGQLYNEQFF
TRBJ2-1 TRBV7-3 - TGTGCCAGCAGCCTGCTTCCGTGGCAGGAGGGCAATGAGCAGTTCTTC CASSLLPWQEGNEQFF
TRBJ2-7 TRBV28 TRBD1 TGTGCCAGCATCGACAGGGTGCTCCGCGAGCAGTACTTC CASIDRVLREQYF
TRBJ1-3 TRBV28 - TGTGCCAGCAGTCAAACACGTTCTGGAAACACCATATATTTT CASSQTRSGNTIYF